These T cell receptor beta chains were read from a single sample in a study of T cell responses to AZD1222 COVID-19 vaccine. Sequenced by immunoSEQ multiplex PCR; TCRdb stores in-frame clones only, minus some. The table includes roughly 190,000 clones, approximately 91% detected once. The source was peripheral blood, collected on day 0 of AZD1222 vaccination. The source is an adult in good health. Each CDR3 is given with its conserved first and last residue. D genes are given only for firm matches. Clone size is not always given. Where it is, it says once, few, many or a class for expanded clones.

clone_size | j_call | v_call | d_call | cdr3_aa | cdr3_nt
- | TRBJ2-7 | TRBV18 | TRBD2 | CASSPVLASGIYEQYF | TGTGCCAGCTCACCGGTCCTGGCTAGCGGGATCTACGAGCAGTACTTC
- | TRBJ1-1 | TRBV19 | - | CASSIYDSNTEAFF | TGTGCCAGTAGTATCTACGACAGTAACACTGAAGCTTTCTTT
- | TRBJ1-2 | TRBV4-3 | - | CASSQVVSGAGHGYTF | TGCGCCAGCAGCCAAGTCGTGTCGGGGGCAGGCCATGGCTACACCTTC
- | TRBJ2-2 | TRBV5-1 | TRBD1 | CASSKGQDTGELFF | TGCGCCAGCAGCAAGGGACAGGACACCGGGGAGCTGTTTTTT
- | TRBJ1-4 | TRBV10-3 | TRBD1 | CAISERQGPEKLFF | TGTGCCATCAGTGAACGACAGGGTCCTGAAAAACTGTTTTTT
once | TRBJ1-2 | TRBV7-5 | - | CARSPPRLYGYTF | TGTGCCAGAAGCCCGCCCAGACTCTATGGCTACACCTTC
- | TRBJ1-2 | TRBV7-8 | - | CASSPAAVSVLTF | TGTGCCAGCAGCCCCGCGGCAGTGTCGGTCCTCACCTTC
once | TRBJ2-1 | TRBV28 | TRBD2 | CASSFRGETNEQFF | TGTGCCAGCAGTTTCCGGGGGGAGACCAATGAGCAGTTCTTC
- | TRBJ2-7 | TRBV6-6 | TRBD1 | CASSYSRGPYEQYF | TGTGCCAGCAGTTACTCGAGGGGGCCCTACGAGCAGTACTTC
- | TRBJ2-1 | TRBV3-1/TRBV3-2 | - | CASSQGVGGVEQFF | TGTGCCAGCAGCCAAGGAGTAGGGGGTGTTGAGCAGTTCTTC
- | TRBJ2-5 | TRBV3-1/TRBV3-2 | TRBD2 | CASSPGTSDSETQYF | TGTGCCAGCAGCCCCGGGACTAGTGATTCGGAGACCCAGTACTTC
- | TRBJ1-5 | TRBV3-1/TRBV3-2 | - | CASSPDNSNQPQHF | TGTGCCAGCAGCCCCGATAATAGCAATCAGCCCCAGCATTTT
- | TRBJ2-7 | TRBV6-2/TRBV6-3 | - | CASSSPTRSGYEQYF | TGTGCCAGCAGTTCTCCGACTAGAAGTGGATACGAGCAGTACTTC
few | TRBJ1-2 | TRBV7-9 | - | CASSYERSANYGYTF | TGTGCCAGCAGCTACGAAAGGAGCGCTAACTATGGCTACACCTTC
- | TRBJ1-6 | TRBV3-1/TRBV3-2 | - | CASSQESENSPLHF | TGTGCCAGCAGCCAAGAATCAGAGAATTCACCCCTCCACTTT
- | TRBJ2-1 | TRBV7-7 | TRBD1 | CASSLTQGAYNEQFF | TGTGCCAGCAGCTTAACACAGGGGGCCTACAATGAGCAGTTCTTC
- | TRBJ2-7 | TRBV5-1 | - | CASSLEGEGYEQYF | TGCGCCAGCAGCTTGGAGGGGGAGGGTTACGAGCAGTACTTC
- | TRBJ2-2 | TRBV11-2 | - | CASSLDRRELFF | TGTGCCAGCAGCTTAGACCGCCGCGAGCTGTTTTTT
- | TRBJ2-1 | TRBV7-2 | TRBD2 | CASSRTSFNNEQFF | TGTGCCAGCAGTCGGACTAGCTTTAACAATGAGCAGTTCTTC
- | TRBJ2-2 | TRBV5-1 | - | CASSLGINTGELFF | TGCGCCAGCAGCTTGGGTATCAACACCGGGGAGCTGTTTTTT
once | TRBJ2-5 | TRBV3-1/TRBV3-2 | TRBD2 | CASTGSSGSSRETQYF | TGTGCCAGCACCGGGTCCAGCGGGAGTTCGCGGGAGACCCAGTACTTC
- | TRBJ1-2 | TRBV6-5 | - | CASSYGYGYTF | TGTGCCAGCAGTTATGGGTATGGCTACACCTTC
few | TRBJ1-5 | TRBV4-2 | - | CAGGQNSNQPQHF | TGTGCCGGCGGACAAAATAGCAATCAGCCCCAGCATTTT
- | TRBJ1-1 | TRBV7-9 | - | CASSLVANTEAFF | TGTGCCAGCAGCTTAGTAGCAAACACTGAAGCTTTCTTT
- | TRBJ1-5 | TRBV19 | TRBD1 | CASRNTRPVGTGQPQHF | TGTGCCAGTAGAAACACCCGCCCCGTGGGGACAGGTCAGCCCCAGCATTTT
- | TRBJ2-7 | TRBV5-1 | TRBD2 | CASIAEPGGYEQYF | TGCGCCAGCATAGCGGAGCCGGGAGGCTACGAGCAGTACTTC
- | TRBJ1-5 | TRBV7-2 | - | CASSLADQPQHF | TGTGCCAGCAGCTTAGCTGACCAGCCCCAGCATTTT
few | TRBJ1-6 | TRBV27 | - | CASSLWGNSPLHF | TGTGCCAGCAGTTTGTGGGGAAATTCACCCCTCCACTTT
- | TRBJ1-5 | TRBV7-8 | TRBD1 | CASSRTGGGGSGQPQHF | TGTGCCAGCAGCCGGACAGGGGGCGGGGGTTCGGGTCAGCCCCAGCATTTT
- | TRBJ1-2 | TRBV5-8 | TRBD1 | CASSLTNFGQAYYGYTF | TGTGCCAGCAGCTTAACCAACTTCGGACAGGCCTACTATGGCTACACCTTC
- | TRBJ1-1 | TRBV2 | TRBD1 | CASSEGQPSGAFF | TGTGCCAGCAGTGAGGGACAGCCTTCCGGAGCTTTCTTT
- | TRBJ1-4 | TRBV5-1 | - | CASSQTAGTGLFF | TGCGCCAGCAGTCAAACGGCAGGGACGGGACTGTTTTTT